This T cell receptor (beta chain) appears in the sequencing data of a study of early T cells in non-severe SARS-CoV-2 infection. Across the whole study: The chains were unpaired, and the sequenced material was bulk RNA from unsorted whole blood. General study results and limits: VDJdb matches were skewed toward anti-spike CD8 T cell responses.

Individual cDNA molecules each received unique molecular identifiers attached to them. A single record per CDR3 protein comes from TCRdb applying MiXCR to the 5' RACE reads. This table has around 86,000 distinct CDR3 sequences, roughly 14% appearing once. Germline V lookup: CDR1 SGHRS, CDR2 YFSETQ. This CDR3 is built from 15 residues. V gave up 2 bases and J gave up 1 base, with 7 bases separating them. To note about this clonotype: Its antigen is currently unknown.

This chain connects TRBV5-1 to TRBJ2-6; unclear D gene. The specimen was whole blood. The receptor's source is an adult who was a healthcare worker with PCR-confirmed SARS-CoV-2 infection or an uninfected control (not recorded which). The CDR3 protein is CASSLVNSGANVLTF. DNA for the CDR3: TGCGCCAGCAGCTTAGTAAATTCTGGGGCCAACGTCCTGACTTTC.